Listed here is a single TCR beta chain. Per the authors' pipeline: By means of reference gene primer amplification, nucleated cell counts were estimated. The repertoire was sequenced with immunoSEQ multiplex PCR; TCRdb's copy has only in-frame clones and lacks some. Clone size and V and J calls were adopted from that table, with D and trimming inferred from the DNA. Of a few hundred thousand clones listed, 84% are singletons. The CDR3 sequence is 15 residues long. V trimming: 2 bases; J trimming: 6 bases; junction bases outside the gene matches: 7. Germline CDR1 MDHEN, CDR2 SYDVKM. The sample originates from a study of blood T cell repertoires in COVID-19. Turning to the study itself: COVID-19 samples, acute and convalescent, were from the United States, Italy and Spain. T cells, B-cell-depleted T cells, or PBMCs provided the cDNA or gDNA that served as material.

Sample: peripheral blood. The chain combines TRBV28 with TRBJ2-7, with 10 bases matching TRBD2. The TCR comes from a man aged 55 to 70 with acute or convalescent COVID-19. CDR3 nucleotide sequence: TGTGCCAGCAGTTTAAATTCTAGCGGGAGACGCGAGCAGTACTTC. Translation gives CASSLNSSGRREQYF.